This is a list of T cell receptor beta chains from one sample in a study of beta chain features in type 1 diabetes. The repertoire was sequenced with immunoSEQ multiplex PCR; TCRdb's copy has only in-frame clones and lacks some. The table lists 900,000 or so clones, roughly 17% of them singletons. What was sequenced was naive CD4+ T cells from blood. The source of these receptors is a woman under 30 in good health. The CDR3 runs from the conserved cysteine through the conserved F or W. Each record gives: D gene, clone size, J gene, V gene, CDR3 DNA, CDR3 protein. D genes are given only for firm matches. Only part of the rows carry a size: once, few, many, or a class if the clone is expanded.

D gene: TRBD2
clone size: -
J gene: TRBJ2-5
V gene: TRBV15
CDR3 DNA: TGTGCCACCAGCAGAGATCGCGGGGGGGAGACCCAGTACTTC
CDR3 protein: CATSRDRGGETQYF

D gene: -
clone size: -
J gene: TRBJ1-4
V gene: TRBV4-1
CDR3 DNA: TGCGCCAGCAGCCAAGGCCTCAGTGCTAATGAAAAACTGTTTTTT
CDR3 protein: CASSQGLSANEKLFF

D gene: TRBD1
clone size: few
J gene: TRBJ1-2
V gene: TRBV5-6
CDR3 DNA: TGTGCCAGCAGCTTAGACAGGGGGTTGGTCTATGGCTACACCTTC
CDR3 protein: CASSLDRGLVYGYTF

D gene: -
clone size: -
J gene: TRBJ2-1
V gene: TRBV5-6
CDR3 DNA: TGTGCCAGCAGCTTGCCCCTAGACTCCTACAATGAGCAGTTCTTC
CDR3 protein: CASSLPLDSYNEQFF

D gene: -
clone size: many
J gene: TRBJ2-4
V gene: TRBV13
CDR3 DNA: TGTGCCAGCAGCCCTCAGGGCCCCGTCTTTGCCAAAAACATTCAGTACTTC
CDR3 protein: CASSPQGPVFAKNIQYF

D gene: -
clone size: -
J gene: TRBJ2-1
V gene: TRBV7-2
CDR3 DNA: TGTGCCAGCACACCGGGGAGCTCCTACAATGAGCAGTTCTTC
CDR3 protein: CASTPGSSYNEQFF

D gene: TRBD1
clone size: -
J gene: TRBJ1-1
V gene: TRBV11-2
CDR3 DNA: TGTGCCAGCAGCGGACAGGGTCCTAACACTGAAGCTTTCTTT
CDR3 protein: CASSGQGPNTEAFF

D gene: -
clone size: -
J gene: TRBJ2-7
V gene: TRBV5-6
CDR3 DNA: TGTGCCAGCAGCCCTACGATAGGGACAAAAGTGGAGGCCGAGCAGTACTTC
CDR3 protein: CASSPTIGTKVEAEQYF

D gene: TRBD1
clone size: few
J gene: TRBJ2-7
V gene: TRBV28
CDR3 DNA: TGTGCCAGCATCGGGACAGGGGCTGGCTACGAGCAGTACTTC
CDR3 protein: CASIGTGAGYEQYF

D gene: -
clone size: -
J gene: TRBJ2-7
V gene: TRBV4-3
CDR3 DNA: TGCGCCAGCAGCCAAGAGGCGGCGAGCTCCTACGAGCAGTACTTC
CDR3 protein: CASSQEAASSYEQYF

D gene: TRBD2
clone size: few
J gene: TRBJ2-5
V gene: TRBV29-1
CDR3 DNA: TGCAGCGTTGTGGCTAGCGGACAAGAGACCCAGTACTTC
CDR3 protein: CSVVASGQETQYF

D gene: -
clone size: few
J gene: TRBJ1-4
V gene: TRBV18
CDR3 DNA: TGTGCCAGCTCACTATCCGCTCGGGGTGCGAATGAAAAACTGTTTTTT
CDR3 protein: CASSLSARGANEKLFF

D gene: -
clone size: -
J gene: TRBJ2-3
V gene: TRBV7-9
CDR3 DNA: TGTGCCAGCAGCTTAATGGGGGCTAGCGTCACAGATACGCAGTATTTT
CDR3 protein: CASSLMGASVTDTQYF